The 15 T cell receptor beta chains below all came from one sample that was sequenced in a study of T cells in women clearing cervical HPV infection. The assay was immunoSEQ multiplex PCR, and TCRdb's table has in-frame clones only and misses some. Its clone listing holds about 12,000 clones. The sample consisted of blood buffy coat. The source of these receptors is a woman between 18 and 70 years old with a cervical HPV16 infection that either progressed to CIN3+ or cleared (not recorded which).

The DNA read from the CDR3 is TGCGCCAGCAGTGCGGTGACAGGCCCTGGGGGTGAG. This translates into CASSAVTGPGGE. In full, the CDR3 reads CASSAVTGPGGEQFF. The chain links TRBV10-1 to TRBJ2-1, with D maybe TRBD1 (6 bases). With the read ending 3 residues before the CDR3 end, the germline J gene is used to fill in that end. The CDR3 totals 15 residues. Germline assignment: CDR1 WNHNN and CDR2 SYGVQD (reference sequence). V was pared by 4 bases and J by 9 bases, with 19 bases between.

As regards this clone: From the germline J gene comes the end of the CDR3, since the read stops 3 residues before it. This rearrangement joins TRBV5-1 to TRBJ1-2; D is possibly TRBD1 (6 bases). The V gene's germline CDR1 is SGHRS and CDR2 YFSETQ. This CDR3 region has 15 residues. The V gene lost 5 bases and the J gene lost 2 bases, with 16 bases spanning the gap. The sequenced part of the CDR3 DNA is TGCGCCAGCAGTCAAGATAGGGGGTCAAACTATGGC. It codes for CASSQDRGSNYG. In full, the CDR3 reads CASSQDRGSNYGYTF. Using reference TRBV5-1 and TRBJ1-2 for the parts outside the CDR3, the full variable domain is KAGVTQTPRYLIKTRGQQVTLSCSPISGHRSVSWYQQTPGQGLQFLFEYFSETQRNKGNFPGRFSGRQFSNSRSEMNVSTLELGDSALYLCASSQDRGSNYGYTFGSGTRLTVV.

Comment on this clone: The read halts 3 residues ahead of the CDR3 end, with the missing end drawn from the germline J gene. The chain carries TRBV5-6 and TRBJ1-4; D call uncertain. This CDR3 is built from 13 residues. Trimming shortened V by 2 bases and J by 7 bases, and 9 bases separated the two germline ends. CDR1 is SGHDT and CDR2 is YYEEEE in the germline V gene. This CDR3 reads CASSFTEGEKLFF. The DNA read from the CDR3 is TGTGCCAGCAGCTTCACAGAAGGTGAAAAA.

Points on this clone: The CDR3 is cut off 3 residues early in the read; its end comes from the germline J gene. J is TRBJ2-7 and V is TRBV11-1; possible D gene TRBD2, 5 bases. The CDR3 is 15 residues long. Per the germline V gene, CDR1 is SGHAT and CDR2 is FQDESV (reference sequence). Trimming left V 2 bases short and J 6 bases short, with 17 bases between. Here the CDR3 reads CASSLSGRRFSEQYF. The covered CDR3 bases are TGTGCCAGCAGCTTAAGTGGCAGGAGGTTCTCCGAG.

As to this clone: The read terminates 3 residues ahead of where the CDR3 ends, so the germline J gene completes it. The V and J genes are TRBV7-9 and TRBJ1-2; D remains ambiguous. Germline CDR1 and CDR2: SEHNR and FQNEAQ (reference sequence). The CDR3 loop spans 14 amino acids. The sequenced part of the CDR3 DNA is TGTGCCAGCAGCTTAGATCCCTTTACCTACGAC. Translated, it gives CASSLDPFTYD. Given in full, the CDR3 is CASSLDPFTYDYTF.

A note on this clone: The sequenced fragment ends 3 residues before the CDR3 boundary, so the rest is inferred from the germline J gene. The chain links TRBV2 to TRBJ2-2, with D possibly being TRBD1 (6 bases). The CDR3 has 13 amino acids. CDR1 is SNHLY and CDR2 is FYNNEI in the germline V gene. V was clipped by 7 bases and J by 3 bases, with 9 bases between them. The CDR3 loop is CASIRQDTGELFF. The sequenced part of the CDR3 DNA is TGTGCCAGCATAAGACAGGACACCGGGGAG.

Remarks on this clone: The read ends 3 residues early relative to the CDR3; the germline J gene fills the gap. The gene calls are TRBV20-1 and TRBJ2-5; TRBD2 is a possible D gene (6 bases). CDR1 is DFQATT and CDR2 is SNEGSKA in the germline V gene (reference sequence). The CDR3 is made up of 11 amino acids. The V and J ends lost 8 bases and 4 bases respectively, with 11 bases between them. CDR3 region: CSLRLGETQYF. CDR3 DNA (partial): TGCAGTCTTAGACTAGGAGAGACC.

Notes on this clone: The read comes to an end 3 residues before the CDR3 does, leaving the germline J gene to fill in the end. The rearrangement links TRBV6-1 to TRBJ1-6; tentatively, D is TRBD1 (6 bases). Deletions cut 3 bases from V and 11 bases from J, with 20 bases between. The CDR3 has 16 amino acids. Germline V gene lookup returns CDR1 MNHNS and CDR2 SASEGT. The CDR3 DNA, read in part, is TGTGCCAGCAGTGAGCAAGGAGCAGGGCCAGGGGCACCC. It is translated as CASSEQGAGPGAP. The whole CDR3 region reads CASSEQGAGPGAPLHF.

In regard to this clone: The CDR3 extends 3 residues past the end of the read, so its final part is completed from the germline J gene. The chain uses TRBV24-1 and TRBJ2-3; 7 bases agree with TRBD2. The J segment lost 3 bases and the V segment lost 0 bases, leaving 2 bases of the junction unmatched. Germline-derived CDR1 and CDR2 are KGHDR and SFDVKD. The length of the CDR3 is 15 residues. This CDR3 reads CATSDLTGGTDTQYF. CDR3 DNA (partial): TGTGCCACCAGTGATTTGACGGGGGGTACAGATACG.

To note about this clone: The CDR3 end lies 3 residues beyond the end of the read and is filled in from the germline J gene. This rearrangement joins TRBV20-1 to TRBJ2-2; D is ambiguous. This CDR3 has 15 amino acids. Germline CDR1 and CDR2: DFQATT and SNEGSKA (reference sequence). Trimming removed 0 bases at V and 3 bases at J, with 11 bases between. The sequenced CDR3 bases are TGCAGTGCTAGAGATTCAGGATTTTACACCGGGGAG. This encodes CSARDSGFYTGE. The whole CDR3 sequence reads CSARDSGFYTGELFF.

Concerning this clone: The read ends 3 residues early relative to the CDR3; the germline J gene fills the gap. The chain recombines TRBV5-6 with TRBJ1-1, with 7 positions matching TRBD1. The ends lost 4 bases at V and 6 bases at J; junction bases unmatched: 6. The CDR3 has 13 amino acids. Looked up from germline, CDR1 is SGHDT and CDR2 is YYEEEE. The sequenced part of the CDR3 DNA is TGTGCCAGCAGCGTCGACAGGGTGGCTGAA. Residues: CASSVDRVAE. The entire CDR3 protein is CASSVDRVAEAFF.

Of note for this clone: The read halts 3 residues ahead of the CDR3 end, with the missing end drawn from the germline J gene. The chain couples TRBV5-8 to TRBJ1-5; D not resolved. Per germline, CDR1 SGHTS and CDR2 YDEGEE. This CDR3 region has 12 residues. The V and J ends lost 1 base and 6 bases respectively, with 5 bases between them. CDR3: CASSLRSQPQHF. The sequenced CDR3 bases are TGTGCCAGCAGCTTGCGTAGTCAGCCC.

CDR3 DNA (partial): TGTGCCAGCAGCTTGGACGGACAGTCAAATTCACCC. Protein sequence: CASSLDGQSNSP. The whole CDR3 sequence reads CASSLDGQSNSPLHF. This chain connects TRBV5-6 to TRBJ1-6, with D perhaps TRBD1 (6 bases). The read comes to an end 3 residues before the CDR3 does, leaving the germline J gene to fill in the end. The CDR3 runs 15 residues. Germline CDR1 SGHDT, CDR2 YYEEEE. With 0 bases removed from V and 7 bases from J, the gap between germline ends came to 11 bases. The full variable domain, in which reference TRBV5-6 and TRBJ1-6 provide the parts outside the CDR3, is DAGVTQSPTHLIKTRGQQVTLRCSPKSGHDTVSWYQQALGQGPQFIFQYYEEEERQRGNFPDRFSGHQFPNYSSELNVNALLLGDSALYLCASSLDGQSNSPLHFGNGTRLTVT.

On this clone: The read stops 3 residues short of the end of the CDR3; the missing end is completed from the germline J gene. The rearrangement links TRBV2 to TRBJ1-2, with TRBD1 matching 8 bases. The germline V gene encodes CDR1 SNHLY and CDR2 FYNNEI. Trimming took 7 bases from V and 4 from J; bases not matched to a gene: 5. This CDR3 is built from 13 residues. The part of the CDR3 DNA that was read is TGTGCCAGCATTGCGACAGGGGTCTATGGC. It translates to CASIATGVYG. The whole CDR3 region reads CASIATGVYGYTF.

Remarks on this clone: The CDR3 end lies 3 residues beyond the end of the read and is filled in from the germline J gene. This chain uses TRBV3-1 (or the pseudogene TRBV3-2) with TRBJ2-2, with D possibly matching TRBD1 (8 bases). The ends were cut back, 6 bases at V and 6 bases at J, with 17 bases in the middle. Per the germline V gene, CDR1 is LGHDT and CDR2 is YNNKEL (reference sequence). The CDR3 has 15 amino acids. Here the CDR3 reads CASRERTGRAGELFF. The CDR3 bases that were read are TGTGCCAGCAGGGAAAGGACAGGGAGGGCCGGGGAG.